The 21 T cell receptor beta chains below all came from one sample that was sequenced in a study of T cell repertoires in cytomegalovirus infection. TCRdb passed the reads through MiXCR, listing each CDR3 protein once. The table includes approximately 140,000 distinct CDR3 sequences, 5.5% to 8% detected once. Sequencing input: PBMCs. The receptors originated from a human donor in good health (CMV status not recorded). Some clones in this sample may be carry-over from other donors' samples.

The chain carries TRBV20-1 and TRBJ2-3; D gene uncertain. This CDR3 is built from 16 residues. Per germline, CDR1 DFQATT and CDR2 SNEGSKA (reference sequence). The V and J ends lost 3 bases and 4 bases respectively, with 20 bases between them. This CDR3 is CSARPSSLPPADTQYF. As DNA, the CDR3 is TGCAGTGCTAGGCCCTCCAGCCTCCCCCCCGCAGATACGCAGTATTTT.

This clonotype was observed a few times. This chain links TRBV20-1 with TRBJ2-7; TRBD2 aligns across 10 bases. This CDR3 contains 14 residues. The ends lost 1 base at V and 0 bases at J; junction bases unmatched: 0. Germline V gene sequence: CDR1 DFQATT, CDR2 SNEGSKA (reference sequence). The CDR3 region is CSARVAGGSYEQYF. The CDR3 bases are TGCAGTGCTAGAGTAGCGGGGGGCTCCTACGAGCAGTACTTC.

The CDR3 reads CASSTVTGTEAFF. CDR3 bases: TGTGCCAGCAGCACCGTGACAGGGACTGAAGCTTTCTTT. The gene calls are TRBV3-1 and TRBJ1-1; 7 bases line up with TRBD1. The CDR3 is 13 amino acids. Germline CDR1 and CDR2: LGHDT and YNNKEL (reference sequence). V lost 5 bases and J lost 5; bases outside the gene matches: 5.

This clonotype was observed many times. The chain couples TRBV7-2 to TRBJ2-5; no clear D gene. Germline V gives CDR1 SGHTA, CDR2 FQGNSA. The V end was cut by 0 bases, the J end by 0 bases, with 5 bases between. The CDR3 loop spans 14 amino acids. CDR3 loop: CASSLAPDQETQYF. Here the CDR3 DNA reads TGTGCCAGCAGCTTAGCGCCGGACCAAGAGACCCAGTACTTC.

This clonotype was seen ten or more times. This chain uses TRBV7-8 with TRBJ1-5; no clear D. The CDR3 extends over 14 amino acids. Per germline, CDR1 SGHVS and CDR2 FQNEAQ. The V and J ends lost 4 bases and 5 bases respectively, with 12 bases between them. The CDR3: CASSSTVSYQPQHF. CDR3 sequence (DNA): TGTGCCAGCAGCTCCACTGTCAGTTATCAGCCCCAGCATTTT.

This clonotype came up many times. This sequence joins TRBV7-2 and TRBJ1-3; 9 bases agree with TRBD1. This CDR3 is 20 amino acids long. V trimming: 5 bases; J trimming: 0 bases; junction bases outside the gene matches: 17. CDR1 SGHTA and CDR2 FQGNSA come from the germline V gene. CDR3 nucleotides: TGTGCCAGCAGCCCCACTGGGACAGGGAGCGGGACTCTCTCTGGAAACACCATATATTTT. Its protein is CASSPTGTGSGTLSGNTIYF.

This clonotype was seen ten or more times. The rearrangement joins TRBV7-8 to TRBJ2-3; D is unresolved. CDR3 size: 12 residues. V dropped 5 bases and J dropped 6 bases, with 9 bases sitting between them. Germline CDR1 and CDR2: SGHVS and FQNEAQ. The CDR3 DNA reads as TGTGCCAGCAGCCCGACTGGGGATACGCAGTATTTT. Protein product: CASSPTGDTQYF.

This clonotype was picked up many times. The V call is TRBV7-2, the J call TRBJ1-6, with TRBD1 matching 8 bases. The V segment lost 6 bases and the J segment 8 bases; nucleotides outside the gene matches: 6. The CDR3 is made up of 14 amino acids. From germline, CDR1 is SGHTA and CDR2 FQGNSA. Here the CDR3 reads CASSSDRVYSPLHF. CDR3 bases: TGTGCCAGCAGTTCGGACAGGGTTTATTCACCCCTCCACTTT.

This clonotype was found many times. The chain employs TRBV6-2 or TRBV6-3 and TRBJ2-2; weak D call: TRBD2 (6 bases). Trimming took off 7 bases at V and 5 bases at J, with 11 bases between the two ends. The CDR3 covers 13 residues. The germline V gene has CDR1 MNHEY and CDR2 SVGEGT. The CDR3: CASTSRGTGELFF. CDR3 in DNA: TGTGCCAGCACCTCTCGGGGGACCGGGGAGCTGTTTTTT.

This clonotype has at least ten counts. The chain recombines TRBV7-2 with TRBJ2-7; D remains ambiguous. Per the germline V gene, CDR1 is SGHTA and CDR2 is FQGNSA. There are 11 residues in the CDR3. Trimming stripped 5 bases from V and 4 bases from J, with 6 bases between. The CDR3 protein is CASSREYEQYF. The CDR3 DNA sequence: TGTGCCAGCAGCCGCGAATACGAGCAGTACTTC. The variable domain in full, with the rest retrieved from reference TRBV7-2 and TRBJ2-7, is GAGVSQSPSNKVTEKGKDVELRCDPISGHTALYWYRQSLGQGLEFLIYFQGNSAPDKSGLPSDRFSAERTGGSVSTLTIQRTQQEDSAVYLCASSREYEQYFGPGTRLTVT.

In its sample, this clonotype was seen many times. V gene TRBV7-2 combines with J gene TRBJ1-2, with 9 bases lining up with TRBD1. CDR3 length equals 12 residues. Per germline, CDR1 SGHTA and CDR2 FQGNSA. Trimming cost V 4 bases and J 7 bases; bases outside gene matches: 1. The CDR3 loop reads CASSSTGGGYTF. Written as DNA, the CDR3 is TGTGCCAGCAGCTCGACAGGGGGTGGCTACACCTTC.

The rearrangement joins TRBV4-2 to TRBJ2-1; no reliable D call. CDR3 size: 14 residues. V shed 0 bases and J shed 5 bases, with 8 bases lying between them. CDR1 is LGHNA and CDR2 is YNFKEQ in the germline V gene. This chain's CDR3 is CASSQDKLDNEQFF. The CDR3 nucleotides are TGTGCCAGCAGCCAAGACAAACTCGACAATGAGCAGTTCTTC.

This clonotype was seen only a few times. This chain uses TRBV15 with TRBJ1-2; tentative D call: TRBD1 (5 bases). Between the trimmed V and J ends, which lost 4 bases and 0 bases, there was a span of 9 bases. This CDR3 comprises 14 residues. Germline V gene lookup returns CDR1 LNHNV and CDR2 YYDKDF (reference sequence). CDR3 DNA sequence: TGTGCCACCAGCACCGGGGGAACTAACTATGGCTACACCTTC. Translating it yields CATSTGGTNYGYTF.

This clonotype was picked up many times. The V and J genes are TRBV11-1 and TRBJ2-2; TRBD2 agrees at 15 bases. CDR1 is SGHAT and CDR2 is FQDESV in the germline V gene (reference sequence). The CDR3 is 18 amino acids. Unmatched junction bases numbered 8, after V lost 4 bases and J lost 5 bases. As DNA, the CDR3 is TGTGCCAGCAGCTGGACTAGCGGGGGGGCCGGTCGTACCGGGGAGCTGTTTTTT. Protein sequence: CASSWTSGGAGRTGELFF.

The chain couples TRBV5-1 to TRBJ2-5; no definite D call. V gave up 4 bases and J gave up 3 bases, with 10 bases separating them. CDR1 SGHRS and CDR2 YFSETQ come from the germline V gene. The CDR3 contains 13 residues. This CDR3 reads CASSQTVEETQYF. The CDR3 DNA follows: TGCGCCAGCAGCCAAACAGTGGAAGAGACCCAGTACTTC.

This clonotype occurred many times. This sequence joins TRBV12-3 or TRBV12-4 and TRBJ2-7; D uncertain. Trimming cost V 3 bases and J 5 bases, with 8 bases left between them. There are 12 residues in the CDR3. The DNA of the CDR3 is TGTGCCAGCAGTTTCGGTAGTGACGAGCAGTACTTC. Its translation is CASSFGSDEQYF.

This clonotype was detected many times. V gene TRBV7-2 combines with J gene TRBJ2-5; D may correspond to TRBD1 or TRBD2 (6 bases each). The V gene's germline CDR1 is SGHTA and CDR2 FQGNSA. Trimming stripped 5 bases from V and 1 base from J, with 11 bases between. The CDR3 is 14 residues long. The CDR3: CASSVGGPQETQYF. CDR3 bases: TGTGCCAGCAGCGTGGGGGGCCCCCAAGAGACCCAGTACTTC.

This clonotype was counted a few times. The genes are TRBV28 and TRBJ1-5, with D tentatively TRBD1 (6 bases). Germline values: CDR1 MDHEN, CDR2 SYDVKM. V was clipped by 3 bases and J by 5 bases, with 11 bases between them. The CDR3 extends over 14 amino acids. The CDR3 region has the DNA TGTGCCAGCAGTTTGGGGGCCCCATATCAGCCCCAGCATTTT. It yields the protein CASSLGAPYQPQHF.

In regard to this clonotype: An end of the junction does not agree with germline; a read error may underlie this. The V call is TRBV7-2, the J call TRBJ1-1; D call uncertain. There are 11 residues in the CDR3. The germline V gene encodes CDR1 SGHTA and CDR2 FQGNSA. CDR3 in amino acids: CASSPFAEAFF. The CDR3 DNA is TGTGCCAGCAGCCCTTTTGCTGAAGCTTTTTTT. Supplemented by reference TRBV7-2 and TRBJ1-1, the full variable domain reads GAGVSQSPSNKVTEKGKDVELRCDPISGHTALYWYRQSLGQGLEFLIYFQGNSAPDKSGLPSDRFSAERTGGSVSTLTIQRTQQEDSAVYLCASSPFAEAFFGQGTRLTVV.

This rearrangement joins TRBV29-1 to TRBJ2-7; TRBD2 matches at 9 bases. J was trimmed by 3 bases and V by 6 bases; bases with no gene match: 9. The CDR3 has 14 residues. In germline, CDR1 is SQVTM, CDR2 ANQGSEA. CDR3 amino acids: CSVTPSGARYEQYF. DNA of the CDR3: TGCAGCGTGACCCCTAGCGGGGCTCGCTACGAGCAGTACTTC.

This clonotype was counted at least ten times. This sequence joins TRBV28 and TRBJ2-1, with 10 bases that match TRBD1. V shed 7 bases and J 9 bases; nucleotides not matched to a gene: 15. The germline CDR1 and CDR2 sequences are MDHEN and SYDVKM. The CDR3 has 16 amino acids. This chain's CDR3 is CASNILRDRGFGEQFF. CDR3 DNA sequence: TGTGCCAGCAACATCCTCCGGGACAGGGGTTTCGGTGAGCAGTTCTTC. Supplemented by reference TRBV28 and TRBJ2-1, the full variable domain reads DVKVTQSSRYLVKRTGEKVFLECVQDMDHENMFWYRQDPGLGLRLIYFSYDVKMKEKGDIPEGYSVSREKKERFSLILESASTNQTSMYLCASNILRDRGFGEQFFGPGTRLTVL.